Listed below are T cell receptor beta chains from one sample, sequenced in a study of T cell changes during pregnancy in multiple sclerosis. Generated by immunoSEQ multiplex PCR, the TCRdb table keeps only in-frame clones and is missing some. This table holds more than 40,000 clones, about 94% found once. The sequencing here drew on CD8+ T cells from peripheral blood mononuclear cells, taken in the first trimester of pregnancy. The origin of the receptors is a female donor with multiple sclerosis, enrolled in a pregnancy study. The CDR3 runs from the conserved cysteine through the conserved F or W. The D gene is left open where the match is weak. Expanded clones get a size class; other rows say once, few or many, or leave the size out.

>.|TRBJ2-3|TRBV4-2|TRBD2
TGTGCCAGCAGCCAGGTAGCGGGGGGTGGCACAGATACGCAGTATTTT
CASSQVAGGGTDTQYF
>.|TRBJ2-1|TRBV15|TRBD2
TGTGCCACCAGCAGAGATGCTAGCGGGAGTAGTGAGCAGTTCTTC
CATSRDASGSSEQFF
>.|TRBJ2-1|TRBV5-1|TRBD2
TGCGCCAGCAGCTTCACTAGCGGGGACTACAATGAGCAGTTCTTC
CASSFTSGDYNEQFF
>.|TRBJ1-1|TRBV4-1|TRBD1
TGCGCCAGCATCGGACAGGGGAGAATTGAAGCTTTCTTT
CASIGQGRIEAFF
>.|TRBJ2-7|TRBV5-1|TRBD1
TGCGCCAGCAGCACTGCTCCCGGGACAGAAGCCTACGAGCAGTACTTC
CASSTAPGTEAYEQYF
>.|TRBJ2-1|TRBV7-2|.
TGTGCCAGCAGCTTAGTCCGACACAGAATCCACAATGAGCAGTTCTTC
CASSLVRHRIHNEQFF
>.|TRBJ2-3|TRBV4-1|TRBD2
TGCGCCAGCAGCCGACTAGCTACAGATACGCAGTATTTT
CASSRLATDTQYF
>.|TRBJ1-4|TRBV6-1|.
TGTGCCAGCACCACTGACAGATATAATGAAAAACTGTTTTTT
CASTTDRYNEKLFF
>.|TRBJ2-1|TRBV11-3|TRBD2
TGTGCCAGCAGCTTGCGTCACGGAGCGGGAGAAGGCAATGAGCAGTTCTTC
CASSLRHGAGEGNEQFF
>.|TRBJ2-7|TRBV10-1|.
TGCGCCAGCAGTGAGTACGGCTACGAGCAGTACTTC
CASSEYGYEQYF
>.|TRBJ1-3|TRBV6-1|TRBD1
TGTGCCAGCAGTGAAGATGGACAGGGATTTTTTGCTAGGGGAAACACCATATATTTT
CASSEDGQGFFARGNTIYF
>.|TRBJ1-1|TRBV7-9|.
TGTGCCAGCACCCCCCCGGGGATGGGCACTGAAGCTTTCTTT
CASTPPGMGTEAFF
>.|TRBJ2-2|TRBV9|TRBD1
TGTGCCAGCAGCTGGACAGGAGACACCGGGGAGCTGTTTTTT
CASSWTGDTGELFF
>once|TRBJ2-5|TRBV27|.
TGTGCCAGCAGTTTGCTCACAACTAAAGAGACCCAGTACTTC
CASSLLTTKETQYF
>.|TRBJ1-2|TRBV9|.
TGTGCCAGCAGCCCTGGGGGGGGCTATGGCTACACCTTC
CASSPGGGYGYTF
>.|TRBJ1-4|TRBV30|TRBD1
TGTGCCTGGAGTTGGACAGGGGGAGAAAAACTGTTTTTT
CAWSWTGGEKLFF
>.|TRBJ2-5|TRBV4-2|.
TGTGCCAGCAGCCCGACTACCACGGACCTAGAGACCCAGTACTTC
CASSPTTTDLETQYF
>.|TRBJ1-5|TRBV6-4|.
TGTGCCAGCAGCGGGTCCCGACAGGTAGGGCAGCCCCAGCATTTT
CASSGSRQVGQPQHF
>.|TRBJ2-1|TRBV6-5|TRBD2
TGTGCCAGCAGATACGGGGGGGTATACAATGAGCAGTTCTTC
CASRYGGVYNEQFF
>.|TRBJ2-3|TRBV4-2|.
TGTGCCAGCAGCCAATGGACAGGAGGGGATACGCAGTATTTT
CASSQWTGGDTQYF
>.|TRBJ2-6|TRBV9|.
TGTGCCAGCAGCGGTGGAGGGAGCGGGGCCAACGTCCTGACTTTC
CASSGGGSGANVLTF
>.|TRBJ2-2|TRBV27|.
TGTGCCAGCAACGGGGGCGGGGAGCTGTTTTTT
CASNGGGELFF
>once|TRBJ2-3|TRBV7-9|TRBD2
TGTGCCAGCAGCTTAAGATATAGGACTAGCGGGGGAAACACAGATACGCAGTATTTT
CASSLRYRTSGGNTDTQYF
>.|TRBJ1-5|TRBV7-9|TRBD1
TGTGCCAGCAGCTTAGCTACAGGGGATAAGCAGCCCCAGCATTTT
CASSLATGDKQPQHF
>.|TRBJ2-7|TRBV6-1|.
TGTGCCAGCAGTCCGTCGGAGGAGCAGTACTTC
CASSPSEEQYF
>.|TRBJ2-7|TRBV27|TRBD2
TGTGCCAGCAGTCCCCAGGCGGGAGGGTCCTACGAGCAGTACTTC
CASSPQAGGSYEQYF
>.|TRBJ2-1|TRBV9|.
TGTGCCAGCAGCGTAGCTACGGGATACAATGAGCAGTTCTTC
CASSVATGYNEQFF
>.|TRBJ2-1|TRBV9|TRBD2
TGTGCCAGCAGCGTAGACGGGGCGGGAGGTAATAATGAGCAGTTCTTC
CASSVDGAGGNNEQFF
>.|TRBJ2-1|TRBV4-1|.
TGCGCCAGCAGCCAAGAGGGGGGTGAGCAGTTCTTC
CASSQEGGEQFF
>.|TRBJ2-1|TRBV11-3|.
TGTGCCAGCACTCGGGAGGACAGAACATCCAATGAGCAGTTCTTC
CASTREDRTSNEQFF
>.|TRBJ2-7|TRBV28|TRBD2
TGTGCCAGCAGTTTCGGGGGGGGCGACGAGCAGTACTTC
CASSFGGGDEQYF
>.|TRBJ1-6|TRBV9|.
TGTGCCAGCAGCGTAGTCTCCGATTCACCCCTCCACTTT
CASSVVSDSPLHF
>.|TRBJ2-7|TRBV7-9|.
TGTGCCAGCAGCCCCCCTGGAGGCAGCTACGAGCAGTACTTC
CASSPPGGSYEQYF
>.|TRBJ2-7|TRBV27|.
TGTGCCAGCAGTTTATCGATGGAGGGAGGATTGGGGGAGCAGTACTTC
CASSLSMEGGLGEQYF
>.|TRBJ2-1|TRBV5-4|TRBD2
TGTGCCAGCAGCTTGGCCCTAGCGGGAGGGTCGGATGAGCAGTTCTTC
CASSLALAGGSDEQFF
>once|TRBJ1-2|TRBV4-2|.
TGTGCCAGCAGCCAACAAGGGCAGGGCGACATGACTTATGGCTACACCTTC
CASSQQGQGDMTYGYTF
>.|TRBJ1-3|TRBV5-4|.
TGTGCCAGCAGCTTGGACGCGGGAACTGGAAACACCATATATTTT
CASSLDAGTGNTIYF
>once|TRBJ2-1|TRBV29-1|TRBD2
TGCAGCGTTGAAGGCAACTCGGCTAGCGGGAGTGTCTACAATGAGCAGTTCTTC
CSVEGNSASGSVYNEQFF
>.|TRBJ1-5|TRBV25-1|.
TGTGCCAGCAGTGACAGGGATCAGCCCCAGCATTTT
CASSDRDQPQHF
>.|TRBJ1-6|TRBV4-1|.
TGCGCCAGCAGCCAAGAAGCGGGGGTTAATTCACCCCTCCACTTT
CASSQEAGVNSPLHF
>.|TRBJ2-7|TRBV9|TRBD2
TGTGCCAGCAGCACCGGACTAGCGGACTCCTACGAGCAGTACTTC
CASSTGLADSYEQYF
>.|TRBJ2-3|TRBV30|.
TGTGCCTGGAGTGTACCGGACTCCCAAGGGACAGATACGCAGTATTTT
CAWSVPDSQGTDTQYF
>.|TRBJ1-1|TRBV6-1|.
TGTGCCAGCAGGTCCTTGACATCGGAAGACACTGAAGCTTTCTTT
CASRSLTSEDTEAFF
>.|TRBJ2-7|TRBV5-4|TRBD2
TGTGCCAGCAGTTTCCCCGACGGGGGGAACCACTACGAGCAGTACTTC
CASSFPDGGNHYEQYF
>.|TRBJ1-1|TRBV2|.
TGTGCCAGCAGTGAAGTGAACAGGCAAATCCCCCTGAACACTGAAGCTTTCTTT
CASSEVNRQIPLNTEAFF
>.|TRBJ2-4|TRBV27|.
TGTGCCAGCAGTTTTTACTTTACTAGCATCCAGTACTTC
CASSFYFTSIQYF
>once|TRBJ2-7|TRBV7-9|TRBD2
TGTGCCAGCAGCTTATGGCGGGGGGACTACGAGCAGTACTTC
CASSLWRGDYEQYF
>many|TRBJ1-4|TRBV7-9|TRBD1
TGTGCCAGCAGCCACGGACAGGCTTTTAATGAAAAACTGTTTTTT
CASSHGQAFNEKLFF
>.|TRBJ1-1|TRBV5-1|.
TGCGCCAGCAGCTCCAGGGGATTTGGTAACACTGAAGCTTTCTTT
CASSSRGFGNTEAFF
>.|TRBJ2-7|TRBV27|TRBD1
TGTGCCAGCAGTTCCTCGGACAGGGGACCCTACGAGCAGTACTTC
CASSSSDRGPYEQYF
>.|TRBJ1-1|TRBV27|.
TGTGCCAGCAGAGGGGGTCGCACTGAAGCTTTCTTT
CASRGGRTEAFF
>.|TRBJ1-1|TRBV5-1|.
TGCGCCAGCAGCTCAGGGTTAATGAACACTGAAGCTTTCTTT
CASSSGLMNTEAFF
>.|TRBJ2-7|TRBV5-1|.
TGCGCCAGCAGCCCCGGGATTCTCTACGAGCAGTACTTC
CASSPGILYEQYF
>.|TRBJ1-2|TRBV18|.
TGTGCCAGCTCACCCTCCTCGGGACACTTGTACTATGGCTACACCTTC
CASSPSSGHLYYGYTF
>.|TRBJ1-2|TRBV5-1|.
TGCGCCAGCAGCTTGGACAGGACCTGGATTGGCTATGGCTACACCTTC
CASSLDRTWIGYGYTF
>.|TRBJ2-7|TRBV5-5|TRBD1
TGTGCCAGCAGCCCAAATCCGGGACAGGGTAACGAAGAGCAGTACTTC
CASSPNPGQGNEEQYF
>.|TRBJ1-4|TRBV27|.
TGTGCCAGCAGTCTGTGGCCGAATGAAAAACTGTTTTTT
CASSLWPNEKLFF